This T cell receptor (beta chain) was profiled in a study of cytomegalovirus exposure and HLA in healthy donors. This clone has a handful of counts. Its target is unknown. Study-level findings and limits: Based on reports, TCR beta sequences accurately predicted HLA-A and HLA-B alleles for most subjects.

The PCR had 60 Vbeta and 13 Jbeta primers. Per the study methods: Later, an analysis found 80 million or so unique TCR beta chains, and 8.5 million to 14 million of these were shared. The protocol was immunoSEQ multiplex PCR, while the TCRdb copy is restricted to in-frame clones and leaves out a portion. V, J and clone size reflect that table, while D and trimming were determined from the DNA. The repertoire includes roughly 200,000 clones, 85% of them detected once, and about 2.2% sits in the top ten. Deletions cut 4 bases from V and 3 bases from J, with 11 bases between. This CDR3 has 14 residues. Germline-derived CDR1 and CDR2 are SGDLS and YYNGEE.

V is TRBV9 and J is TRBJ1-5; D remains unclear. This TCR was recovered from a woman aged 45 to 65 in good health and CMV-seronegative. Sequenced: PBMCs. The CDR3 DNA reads TGTGCCAGCAGCAGGGCGGGGATCAATCAGCCCCAGCATTTT. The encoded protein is CASSRAGINQPQHF.